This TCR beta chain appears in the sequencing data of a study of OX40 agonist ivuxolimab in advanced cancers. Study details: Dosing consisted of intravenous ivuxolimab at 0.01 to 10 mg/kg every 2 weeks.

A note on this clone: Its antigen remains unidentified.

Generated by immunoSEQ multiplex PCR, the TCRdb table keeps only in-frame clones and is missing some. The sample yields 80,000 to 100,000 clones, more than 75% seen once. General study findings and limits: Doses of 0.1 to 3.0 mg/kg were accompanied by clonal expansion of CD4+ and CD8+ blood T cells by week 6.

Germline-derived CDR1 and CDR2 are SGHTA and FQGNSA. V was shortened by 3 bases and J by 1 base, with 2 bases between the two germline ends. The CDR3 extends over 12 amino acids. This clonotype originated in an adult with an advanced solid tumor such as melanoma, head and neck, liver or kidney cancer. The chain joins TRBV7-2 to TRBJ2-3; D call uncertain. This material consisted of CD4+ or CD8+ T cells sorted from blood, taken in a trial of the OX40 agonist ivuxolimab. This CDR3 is CASSFRTDTQYF. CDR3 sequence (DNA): TGTGCCAGCAGCTTCCGCACAGATACGCAGTATTTT.